The 24 T cell receptor beta chains below all came from one sample that was sequenced in a study of blood T cell repertoires in COVID-19. The assay was immunoSEQ multiplex PCR, and TCRdb's table has in-frame clones only and misses some. The data show some 380,000 clones, with 88% seen just once and roughly 2% held by the top ten. Material for sequencing was PBMCs or T cells enriched from blood (not recorded which). Source of these receptors: a middle-aged woman with acute COVID-19.

On this clone itself: Additional DNA sequences in this sample encode the identical CDR3. J is TRBJ1-1 and V is TRBV5-1; D not certain. Per the germline V gene, CDR1 is SGHRS and CDR2 is YFSETQ. The CDR3 covers 13 residues. V was trimmed by 1 base and J by 0 bases, leaving 4 bases between them. The CDR3 region is CASSLRVNTEAFF. CDR3 coding DNA: TGCGCCAGCAGCTTGAGAGTGAACACTGAAGCTTTCTTT. Full variable domain (outside the CDR3, taken from reference TRBV5-1 and TRBJ1-1): KAGVTQTPRYLIKTRGQQVTLSCSPISGHRSVSWYQQTPGQGLQFLFEYFSETQRNKGNFPGRFSGRQFSNSRSEMNVSTLELGDSALYLCASSLRVNTEAFFGQGTRLTVV.

This chain links TRBV30 with TRBJ1-1; possibly TRBD1 for D (6 bases). CDR3 length: 14 residues. Germline V lookup: CDR1 GTSNPN, CDR2 SVGIG (reference sequence). V was trimmed by 1 base and J by 5 bases, leaving 14 bases between them. The CDR3 loop reads CAWSDGTGLTEAFF. DNA for the CDR3: TGTGCCTGGAGTGACGGAACAGGGTTGACTGAAGCTTTCTTT.

J is TRBJ1-1 and V is TRBV11-2, with 8 bases that match TRBD1. Losses at the gene ends were 3 bases for V and 4 bases for J; bases not matched to a gene: 10. The CDR3 is 16 amino acids. CDR1 is SGHAT and CDR2 is FQNNGV in the germline V gene. CDR3 region: CASSLRRTGFSTEAFF. The CDR3 DNA follows: TGTGCCAGCAGCTTGAGGAGGACAGGGTTCAGCACTGAAGCTTTCTTT.

The CDR3 is CASSMGTGGKDTQYF. CDR3 nucleotides: TGTGCCAGTAGTATGGGGACAGGGGGCAAAGATACGCAGTATTTT. This rearrangement joins TRBV19 to TRBJ2-3; 12 bases line up with TRBD1. Per the germline V gene, CDR1 is LNHDA and CDR2 is SQIVND (reference sequence). Trimming took 3 bases from V and 5 from J; bases not matched to a gene: 3. There are 15 residues in the CDR3.

J is TRBJ1-1 and V is TRBV14; D gene unclear. Germline lookup yields CDR1 SGHDN and CDR2 FVKESK. V lost 0 bases to trimming and J lost 1 base, with 12 bases between them. This CDR3 region has 16 residues. CDR3 sequence: CASSQDLLGGNTEAFF. CDR3 DNA sequence: TGTGCCAGCAGCCAAGACCTCCTCGGAGGGAACACTGAAGCTTTCTTT.

The V and J genes are TRBV14 and TRBJ1-2; 7 bases fit TRBD1. Germline V lookup: CDR1 SGHDN, CDR2 FVKESK. The CDR3 spans 13 residues. The V segment lost 1 base and the J segment 7 bases; nucleotides outside the gene matches: 3. The CDR3 sequence: CASSQGQGLGYTF. CDR3 DNA: TGTGCCAGCAGCCAAGGACAGGGTCTTGGCTACACCTTC.

This clone has just one count. This chain connects TRBV6-5 to TRBJ2-7, with D possibly TRBD1 on 6 matching bases. The CDR3 length is 13 residues. In germline, CDR1 is MNHEY, CDR2 SVGAGI. V was shortened by 8 bases and J by 4 bases, with 15 bases between the two germline ends. CDR3 sequence (DNA): TGTGCCAGCTCTAGGCCCCAGGGGTACGAGCAGTACTTC. This sequence encodes CASSRPQGYEQYF.

The chain is built from TRBV5-1 and TRBJ2-3; 12 positions agree with TRBD2. The V and J ends lost 4 bases and 6 bases, in that order; junction bases with no gene match: 15. The CDR3 has 18 amino acids. Germline values: CDR1 SGHRS, CDR2 YFSETQ. The chain's CDR3 is CASSDPLAGGPHRDTQYF. The CDR3 DNA sequence: TGCGCCAGCAGCGACCCACTAGCGGGGGGACCACACCGTGATACGCAGTATTTT.

This chain uses TRBV7-8 with TRBJ1-5, with TRBD1 as a possible D gene (5 bases). Germline CDR1 SGHVS, CDR2 FQNEAQ. The CDR3 extends over 17 amino acids. The V end was cut by 3 bases, the J end by 3 bases, with 18 bases between. CDR3 sequence: CASSFQLGGFNNQPQHF. In DNA form, the CDR3 reads TGTGCCAGCAGCTTCCAATTGGGGGGGTTTAACAATCAGCCCCAGCATTTT.

This chain connects TRBV18 to TRBJ2-5; 7 bases agree with TRBD1. CDR3 length: 13 amino acids. Germline-derived CDR1 and CDR2 are KGHSH and LQKENI. V lost 4 bases, J lost 5 bases, and 4 bases stayed unmatched. CDR3 DNA: TGTGCCAGCTCACAGGGGGCCTGGGAGACCCAGTACTTC. This encodes CASSQGAWETQYF. The full variable domain, completed using reference TRBV18 and TRBJ2-5, is NAGVMQNPRHLVRRRGQEARLRCSPMKGHSHVYWYRQLPEEGLKFMVYLQKENIIDESGMPKERFSAEFPKEGPSILRIQQVVRGDSAAYFCASSQGAWETQYFGPGTRLLVL.

This chain links TRBV30 with TRBJ1-1; 9 nucleotides align to TRBD1. V was pared by 2 bases and J by 11 bases, with 6 bases of the junction left unmatched. Germline CDR1 GTSNPN, CDR2 SVGIG (reference sequence). The CDR3 extends over 12 amino acids. CDR3 loop: CAWSTGGGGAFF. CDR3 DNA: TGTGCCTGGAGTACAGGGGGCGGTGGGGCTTTCTTT.

The genes are TRBV14 and TRBJ1-1; the D is unclear. V dropped 2 bases and J dropped 3 bases, with 10 bases sitting between them. The CDR3 length is 14 residues. CDR1 is SGHDN and CDR2 is FVKESK in the germline V gene. The CDR3 bases are TGTGCCAGCAGCCAATTACGAGCCCACACTGAAGCTTTCTTT. It is translated as CASSQLRAHTEAFF.

This clone was seen a single time. J is TRBJ2-1 and V is TRBV7-9; 8 bases match TRBD2. Germline CDR1 SEHNR, CDR2 FQNEAQ (reference sequence). Trimming cost V 11 bases and J 5 bases; bases outside gene matches: 11. CDR3 length: 14 residues. The CDR3 here is CALQAGGLNNEQFF. Here the CDR3 DNA reads TGTGCCCTCCAGGCGGGGGGCCTAAACAATGAGCAGTTCTTC.

The rearrangement uses TRBV10-3 and TRBJ2-6; D might be TRBD1 (6 bases). The V and J ends lost 5 bases and 0 bases respectively, with 8 bases between them. This CDR3 comprises 15 residues. Germline V CDR1 and CDR2: ENHRY, SYGVKD. CDR3 sequence: CAISRQASGANVLTF. The DNA for the CDR3 is TGTGCCATCAGTCGACAGGCCTCTGGGGCCAACGTCCTGACTTTC.

This chain joins TRBV14 and TRBJ1-1, with D unresolved. This CDR3 is built from 14 residues. V was cut by 1 base and J by 10 bases, with 16 bases left in between. Germline CDR1 reads SGHDN; CDR2 reads FVKESK. The CDR3 DNA reads TGTGCCAGCAGCCAAGCCGGGGATCCTCGGGGAGCTTTCTTT. It yields the protein CASSQAGDPRGAFF. Combining the CDR3 with reference TRBV14 and TRBJ1-1 gives the whole variable domain EAGVTQFPSHSVIEKGQTVTLRCDPISGHDNLYWYRRVMGKEIKFLLHFVKESKQDESGMPNNRFLAERTGGTYSTLKVQPAELEDSGVYFCASSQAGDPRGAFFGQGTRLTVV.

This chain joins TRBV2 and TRBJ1-1; weak D call: TRBD1 (5 bases). This CDR3 has 14 residues. Germline V gives CDR1 SNHLY, CDR2 FYNNEI. Trimming removed 6 bases from V and 4 bases from J, with 15 bases in between. CDR3 region: CASRQGLQSTEAFF. The CDR3 DNA is TGTGCCAGCAGGCAGGGACTGCAGAGCACTGAAGCTTTCTTT.

Worth noting for this clone: The sample has other DNA sequences that encode this CDR3 too. This rearrangement joins TRBV7-9 to TRBJ1-4, with 10 bases that match TRBD1. Germline loops: CDR1 SEHNR, CDR2 FQNEAQ (reference sequence). J lost 7 bases, V lost 6 bases, and 5 bases had no gene match. The CDR3 spans 14 residues. CDR3 bases: TGTGCCAGCAGTTCTGGACAGGGGGGTGAAAAACTGTTTTTT. The encoded protein is CASSSGQGGEKLFF.

In its sample, this clone was seen once. The V call is TRBV4-2, the J call TRBJ1-5; D is unclear. Trimming took 0 bases from V and 0 from J, leaving 6 bases between them. This CDR3 is built from 15 residues. Germline V gives CDR1 LGHNA, CDR2 YNFKEQ. CDR3: CASSQEWASNQPQHF. The CDR3 DNA is TGTGCCAGCAGCCAAGAATGGGCTAGCAATCAGCCCCAGCATTTT.

The chain joins TRBV2 to TRBJ2-1; D not resolved. Germline CDR1 and CDR2: SNHLY and FYNNEI. The CDR3 covers 12 residues. The V and J ends lost 9 bases and 8 bases respectively, with 14 bases between them. The CDR3 DNA sequence: TGTGCCAGTAGGCGAGCGTTCGATGAGCAGTTCTTC. It is translated as CASRRAFDEQFF.

The genes are TRBV2 and TRBJ2-7; 10 bases match TRBD2. CDR1 is SNHLY and CDR2 is FYNNEI in the germline V gene. The CDR3 has 14 amino acids. The V gene end was trimmed by 7 bases and the J gene end by 2 bases; junction bases not matched to a gene: 5. CDR3 DNA: TGTGCCAGCACGGAGCGGGGGGGCCCCTACGAGCAGTACTTC. As protein: CASTERGGPYEQYF.

The chain employs TRBV19 and TRBJ2-5; 8 nucleotides align to TRBD1. Germline-derived CDR1 and CDR2 are LNHDA and SQIVND (reference sequence). V gave up 6 bases and J gave up 5 bases; unmatched junction bases: 11. CDR3 size: 15 residues. The CDR3 DNA reads as TGTGCCAGTAGCCGGACAGGGTCCCCGGGGGAGACCCAGTACTTC. Its protein product is CASSRTGSPGETQYF.

The chain is built from TRBV9 and TRBJ2-3; 7 bases match TRBD1. Trimming took 3 bases from V and 8 from J; bases not matched to a gene: 6. CDR1 and CDR2 from the germline V gene are SGDLS and YYNGEE. This CDR3 comprises 13 residues. DNA for the CDR3: TGTGCCAGCAGCGAAGACAGGGTTGGTACGCAGTATTTT. It encodes CASSEDRVGTQYF.

The rearrangement links TRBV12-3 or TRBV12-4 to TRBJ1-2, with no clear D. Trimming stripped 1 base from V and 4 bases from J, with 7 bases between. The length of the CDR3 is 13 residues. This CDR3 is CASSLGVSYGYTF. For the CDR3, the DNA is TGTGCCAGCAGTTTAGGCGTAAGCTATGGCTACACCTTC.

The chain has TRBV7-6 and TRBJ1-2, with 8 bases matching TRBD1. After removal of 5 bases from V and 7 bases from J, the junction contained 6 bases not matched to a gene. Germline V gives CDR1 SGHVS, CDR2 FNYEAQ. This CDR3 comprises 13 residues. In nucleotides, the CDR3 is TGTGCCAGCAGCATACCCGGGACAGGTGGCTACACCTTC. This gives the protein CASSIPGTGGYTF.